These 23 T cell receptor beta chains originate from one sample sequenced in a study of blood T cell repertoires in COVID-19. The protocol was immunoSEQ multiplex PCR, while the TCRdb copy is restricted to in-frame clones and leaves out a portion. The data show tens of thousands of clones, with about 88% seen just once and more than 4.5% held by the top ten. The source material was peripheral blood. The receptor set was obtained from a man older than 75 in a cohort sampled during active COVID-19.

This sequence joins TRBV7-9 and TRBJ1-6; the D gene is possibly TRBD1 (6 bases). The ends were cut back, 3 bases at V and 10 bases at J, with 13 bases in the middle. CDR1 SEHNR and CDR2 FQNEAQ come from the germline V gene (reference sequence). There are 14 residues in the CDR3. Written as DNA, the CDR3 is TGTGCCAGCAGCTTTTCAGGGGATTCATCACCCCTCCACTTT. Translation: CASSFSGDSSPLHF. Based on the CDR3 plus reference TRBV7-9 and TRBJ1-6, the full variable domain is DTGVSQNPRHKITKRGQNVTFRCDPISEHNRLYWYRQTLGQGPEFLTYFQNEAQLEKSRLLSDRFSAERPKGSFSTLEIQRTEQGDSAMYLCASSFSGDSSPLHFGNGTRLTVT.

This clone appeared once. This rearrangement joins TRBV9 to TRBJ1-3; a weak D match, TRBD1 (6 bases). Germline CDR1 SGDLS, CDR2 YYNGEE. V shed 4 bases and J shed 4 bases, with 24 bases lying between them. This CDR3 region has 18 residues. The CDR3 protein is CASSPRTEPPPRGNTIYF. The DNA for the CDR3 is TGTGCCAGCAGCCCGCGGACAGAACCGCCACCGAGGGGAAACACCATATATTTT.

The chain is built from TRBV14 and TRBJ2-7; tentative D call: TRBD2 (5 bases). The V end lost 5 bases, the J end lost 3 bases, and 17 bases lay between the germline ends. The V gene's germline CDR1 is SGHDN and CDR2 FVKESK. There are 15 residues in the CDR3. The CDR3 sequence: CASSSRALGVYEQYF. CDR3 sequence (DNA): TGTGCCAGCAGCTCGCGGGCCCTTGGGGTCTACGAGCAGTACTTC.

The V gene is TRBV2, the J gene TRBJ1-4, with D tentatively TRBD1 (6 bases). The CDR3 is 16 amino acids. Germline CDR1 reads SNHLY; CDR2 reads FYNNEI. V lost 2 bases to trimming and J lost 5 bases, with 15 bases between them. The CDR3 reads CASSEWGRSTNEKLFF. As DNA, the CDR3 is TGTGCCAGCAGTGAATGGGGGCGGTCCACCAATGAAAAACTGTTTTTT.

The rearrangement links TRBV5-1 to TRBJ2-7; perhaps TRBD2 as D (5 bases). CDR3 length: 12 amino acids. V lost 4 bases and J lost 2, with 7 bases in between. CDR1 is SGHRS and CDR2 is YFSETQ in the germline V gene. The CDR3 loop reads CASSTGTYEQYF. The CDR3 DNA reads as TGCGCCAGCAGCACCGGGACCTACGAGCAGTACTTC.

CDR3 nucleotides: TGTGCCAGCAGTTACTCCTCCCTGTACAATGAGCAGTTCTTC. Its translation is CASSYSSLYNEQFF. V and J are TRBV6-5 and TRBJ2-1; D gene uncertain. Trimming pared 0 bases from V and 4 bases from J, leaving 7 bases between. Germline V gives CDR1 MNHEY, CDR2 SVGAGI. This CDR3 contains 14 residues.

This sequence joins TRBV15 and TRBJ2-7, with 8 bases lining up with TRBD1. V was pared by 5 bases and J by 3 bases, with 6 bases of the junction left unmatched. The CDR3 is 14 amino acids. From germline, CDR1 is LNHNV and CDR2 YYDKDF (reference sequence). The CDR3 loop is CATSASGTGYEQYF. The CDR3 DNA is TGTGCCACCAGCGCCTCCGGGACAGGCTACGAGCAGTACTTC. Together with reference TRBV15 and TRBJ2-7, the CDR3 gives the full variable domain: DAMVIQNPRYQVTQFGKPVTLSCSQTLNHNVMYWYQQKSSQAPKLLFHYYDKDFNNEADTPDNFQSRRPNTSFCFLDIRSPGLGDTAMYLCATSASGTGYEQYFGPGTRLTVT.

This clone was detected only a few times. The V call is TRBV9, the J call TRBJ2-1, with D perhaps matching TRBD2 (6 bases). Germline CDR1 is SGDLS and CDR2 is YYNGEE. The germline V and J ends were trimmed by 0 bases and 2 bases, with 9 bases remaining between them. CDR3 length: 15 residues. The CDR3 protein is CASSVAPGAYNEQFF. Written as DNA, the CDR3 is TGTGCCAGCAGCGTAGCTCCGGGGGCCTACAATGAGCAGTTCTTC. The variable domain in full, completed from reference TRBV9 and TRBJ2-1, reads DSGVTQTPKHLITATGQRVTLRCSPRSGDLSVYWYQQSLDQGLQFLIQYYNGEERAKGNILERFSAQQFPDLHSELNLSSLELGDSALYFCASSVAPGAYNEQFFGPGTRLTVL.

The J gene is TRBJ1-2, the V gene TRBV30; D is undetermined. Germline values: CDR1 GTSNPN, CDR2 SVGIG (reference sequence). Trimming removed 0 bases at V and 4 bases at J, with 9 bases between. The CDR3 extends over 13 amino acids. The DNA for the CDR3 is TGTGCCTGGAGTGTCCCACAGATCTATGGCTACACCTTC. Translation gives CAWSVPQIYGYTF.

This sequence joins TRBV9 and TRBJ2-2; D not resolved. The V and J ends lost 0 bases and 0 bases respectively, with 6 bases between them. From germline, CDR1 is SGDLS and CDR2 YYNGEE. The CDR3 loop spans 15 amino acids. CDR3 nucleotide sequence: TGTGCCAGCAGCGTAGGAGTAGCGAACACCGGGGAGCTGTTTTTT. Amino acids: CASSVGVANTGELFF.

DNA for the CDR3: TGTGCCAGCAGCGGAGACAGGGTGGGAAAACTGTTTTTT. This translates into CASSGDRVGKLFF. This sequence joins TRBV3-1 (or the pseudogene TRBV3-2) and TRBJ1-4; 7 nucleotides match TRBD1. The CDR3 runs to 13 residues. Losses at the gene ends were 5 bases for V and 10 bases for J; bases not matched to a gene: 7. The germline CDR1 and CDR2 sequences are LGHDT and YNNKEL (reference sequence).

The chain links TRBV5-6 to TRBJ2-6; D gene uncertain. Germline V gene data show CDR1 as SGHDT and CDR2 as YYEEEE. The CDR3 is made up of 15 amino acids. Trimming shortened V by 3 bases and J by 0 bases, and 7 bases separated the two germline ends. CDR3: CASSSRISGANVLTF. DNA for the CDR3: TGTGCCAGCAGCTCCAGGATCTCTGGGGCCAACGTCCTGACTTTC.

The rearrangement links TRBV27 to TRBJ2-7; 7 bases line up with TRBD2. Germline assignment: CDR1 MNHEY and CDR2 SMNVEV (reference sequence). After removal of 4 bases from V and 2 bases from J, the junction contained 8 bases not matched to a gene. This CDR3 has 15 residues. CDR3 DNA: TGTGCCAGCAGTTCGAGAAGCGGGGCGGCCTACGAGCAGTACTTC. Translation gives CASSSRSGAAYEQYF.

The gene calls are TRBV4-3 and TRBJ2-3; TRBD2 aligns across 8 bases. The CDR3 is 16 amino acids. CDR1 is LGHNA, CDR2 YSLEER, per germline. V shed 0 bases, J shed 5 bases, and the junction held 7 bases outside the gene matches. CDR3 coding DNA: TGCGCCAGCAGCCAAGAGGCCAGCGGGGGAAGAGATACGCAGTATTTT. It codes for CASSQEASGGRDTQYF.

This sequence joins TRBV30 and TRBJ2-1; D gene uncertain. Germline V lookup: CDR1 GTSNPN, CDR2 SVGIG (reference sequence). This CDR3 region has 13 residues. Trimming stripped 4 bases from V and 0 bases from J, with 7 bases between. The CDR3 coding sequence is TGTGCCTGGACCCGGAGCTCCTACAATGAGCAGTTCTTC. As protein: CAWTRSSYNEQFF.

The chain carries TRBV10-3 and TRBJ2-3; 7 positions match TRBD2. This CDR3 spans 14 amino acids. Germline assignment: CDR1 ENHRY and CDR2 SYGVKD. V lost 8 bases and J lost 0; bases outside the gene matches: 5. The DNA for the CDR3 is TGTGCCATCGAACGCGGGGGAAGCACAGATACGCAGTATTTT. Amino acids: CAIERGGSTDTQYF.

The gene calls are TRBV10-3 and TRBJ1-6; D remains ambiguous. The CDR3 is 15 amino acids. V was shortened by 3 bases and J by 0 bases, with 6 bases between the two germline ends. CDR1 ENHRY and CDR2 SYGVKD come from the germline V gene. For the CDR3, the DNA is TGTGCCATCAGTGAAGGGAGCTCCTATAATTCACCCCTCCACTTT. It specifies CAISEGSSYNSPLHF.

The sample holds one count of this clone. The CDR3 is CASTLGAPGELFF. The CDR3 DNA is TGCGCCAGCACCCTAGGTGCCCCCGGGGAGCTGTTTTTT. The V gene is TRBV5-1, the J gene TRBJ2-2; D is ambiguous. The germline V gene has CDR1 SGHRS and CDR2 YFSETQ. The CDR3 has 13 amino acids. With 6 bases removed from V and 6 bases from J, the gap between germline ends came to 12 bases. Combining the CDR3 with reference TRBV5-1 and TRBJ2-2 gives the whole variable domain KAGVTQTPRYLIKTRGQQVTLSCSPISGHRSVSWYQQTPGQGLQFLFEYFSETQRNKGNFPGRFSGRQFSNSRSEMNVSTLELGDSALYLCASTLGAPGELFFGEGSRLTVL.

The chain employs TRBV19 and TRBJ1-1; 9 bases line up with TRBD1. Unmatched junction bases numbered 5, after V lost 6 bases and J lost 0 bases. This CDR3 comprises 15 residues. CDR1 is LNHDA, CDR2 SQIVND, per germline (reference sequence). The CDR3 bases are TGTGCCAGTAGGCTGGGGGACAGGGTGAACACTGAAGCTTTCTTT. This codes for CASRLGDRVNTEAFF. The entire variable domain, with the rest obtained from reference TRBV19 and TRBJ1-1, is as follows: DGGITQSPKYLFRKEGQNVTLSCEQNLNHDAMYWYRQDPGQGLRLIYYSQIVNDFQKGDIAEGYSVSREKKESFPLTVTSAQKNPTAFYLCASRLGDRVNTEAFFGQGTRLTVV.

The chain links TRBV9 to TRBJ2-3; 12 positions agree with TRBD1. In germline, CDR1 is SGDLS, CDR2 YYNGEE. With V trimmed by 4 bases and J by 0 bases, 3 bases remained unmatched. This CDR3 spans 16 amino acids. The DNA of the CDR3 is TGTGCCAGCAGCTGGGGACAGGGGGCTAGCACAGATACGCAGTATTTT. Its protein product is CASSWGQGASTDTQYF.

This chain links TRBV18 with TRBJ1-2, with 7 nucleotides matching TRBD1. This CDR3 contains 13 residues. V shed 6 bases, J shed 6 bases, and the junction held 7 bases outside the gene matches. Germline CDR1 and CDR2: KGHSH and LQKENI. CDR3 nucleotide sequence: TGTGCCAGCTCGCAACAGGGGAAGGATGGCTACACCTTC. This translates into CASSQQGKDGYTF.

V and J are TRBV4-2 and TRBJ1-1, with D possibly matching TRBD1 (6 bases). V was trimmed by 0 bases and J by 10 bases, leaving 12 bases between them. The CDR3 totals 13 residues. Germline V gene data show CDR1 as LGHNA and CDR2 as YNFKEQ. The CDR3: CASSQDRRGGAFF. The CDR3 nucleotides are TGTGCCAGCAGCCAAGATCGGAGGGGGGGAGCTTTCTTT.

The chain combines TRBV7-9 with TRBJ1-1, with D unresolved. Germline V CDR1 and CDR2: SEHNR, FQNEAQ (reference sequence). This CDR3 is 15 amino acids long. Trimming took off 11 bases at V and 1 base at J, with 20 bases between the two ends. CDR3: CAQTILGRSNTEAFF. The CDR3 nucleotides read TGTGCCCAAACAATCCTCGGGAGGTCGAACACTGAAGCTTTCTTT.